Given below is one T cell receptor beta chain in context. What was amplified from RNA transcripts were TCR beta CDR3 regions. The HTBI primer set served for first-round RT-PCR of the TCR CDR3. Via MiXCR, TCRdb re-called the multiplex PCR reads, giving one row per CDR3 protein. The sample consists of around 700,000 distinct CDR3 sequences, roughly a third of them appearing once. The V and J ends lost 3 bases and 4 bases respectively, with 9 bases between them. The germline V gene encodes CDR1 LNHNV and CDR2 YYDKDF (reference sequence). This CDR3 has 13 amino acids. The data are from a study of T cells in Graves' hyperthyroidism and ophthalmopathy. Stability of Graves' hyperthyroidism was defined as absent ophthalmopathy progression within 18 months. Patients aged 18 to 65 with hyperthyroidism were newly diagnosed, with duration under 2 months. Pregnant or lactating patients were excluded, as were those with uncontrolled infection or other autoimmune disease.

Sequenced input: blood. The J gene is TRBJ1-2, the V gene TRBV15; D might be TRBD1 (5 bases). This sequence originates from a woman aged 40 to 50 with Graves' hyperthyroidism. The CDR3 sequence is CATSSRDFYGYTF. The CDR3 region has the DNA TGTGCCACCAGCAGCCGGGACTTCTATGGCTACACCTTC.